The 17 T cell receptor beta chains given below trace back to one sample, sequenced in a study of T cells in localized non-small cell lung cancer. TCRdb's table, derived via immunoSEQ multiplex PCR, lists solely in-frame clones and lacks some. The data hold tens of thousands of clones, with around 80% observed a single time. The sequencing used peripheral blood mononuclear cells, collected before any cancer treatment. The receptors come from a man between 40 and 70 years old with stage III lung adenocarcinoma.

The chain joins TRBV6-5 to TRBJ1-1; a possible D gene is TRBD1 (5 bases). This CDR3 contains 14 residues. Looked up from germline, CDR1 is MNHEY and CDR2 is SVGAGI. The V end lost 0 bases, the J end lost 10 bases, and 15 bases lay between the germline ends. The CDR3 sequence: CASSYSVGVTGAFF. The CDR3 region has the DNA TGTGCCAGCAGTTACTCTGTGGGGGTAACCGGAGCTTTCTTT.

The genes are TRBV29-1 and TRBJ1-1; 7 positions match TRBD1. The germline gives CDR1 SQVTM, CDR2 ANQGSEA. This CDR3 has 13 amino acids. J was trimmed by 10 bases and V by 2 bases; bases with no gene match: 10. The CDR3 reads CSVEKGQWLGAFF. Written as DNA, the CDR3 is TGCAGCGTTGAAAAGGGACAGTGGCTGGGAGCTTTCTTT.

The rearrangement joins TRBV27 to TRBJ1-1; 7 bases align to TRBD1. Germline V gene data show CDR1 as MNHEY and CDR2 as SMNVEV (reference sequence). After removal of 6 bases from V and 4 bases from J, the junction contained 5 bases not matched to a gene. CDR3 size: 13 residues. CDR3: CASSPNRGTEAFF. Here the CDR3 DNA reads TGTGCCAGCAGCCCAAACAGGGGCACTGAAGCTTTCTTT.

The chain has TRBV5-1 and TRBJ2-5; possible D gene TRBD1, 6 bases. Deletions cut 4 bases from V and 1 base from J, with 14 bases between. The CDR3 has 15 residues. Germline V CDR1 and CDR2: SGHRS, YFSETQ. CDR3 in amino acids: CASSLTGLPQETQYF. The CDR3 DNA reads TGCGCCAGCAGCCTTACAGGGCTCCCCCAAGAGACCCAGTACTTC.

This clone was recorded a few times. The J gene is TRBJ1-1, the V gene TRBV19; no clear D. This CDR3 contains 12 residues. The ends were cut back, 1 base at V and 7 bases at J, with 7 bases in the middle. CDR1 and CDR2 (germline): LNHDA, SQIVND (reference sequence). CDR3 residues: CASSIVDGEAFF. For the CDR3, the DNA is TGTGCCAGTAGTATAGTTGACGGTGAAGCTTTCTTT.

The chain links TRBV10-3 to TRBJ2-3; 8 nucleotides align to TRBD1. The germline CDR1 and CDR2 sequences are ENHRY and SYGVKD. This CDR3 is 15 amino acids long. V lost 0 bases, J lost 1 base, and 0 bases stayed unmatched. In nucleotides, the CDR3 is TGTGCCATCAGTGAGTCGACAGGGGGCACAGATACGCAGTATTTT. Translated, it gives CAISESTGGTDTQYF.

V usage is TRBV5-1 and J usage is TRBJ1-4; weak D call: TRBD1 (6 bases). From germline, CDR1 is SGHRS and CDR2 YFSETQ. V was trimmed by 4 bases and J by 5 bases, leaving 18 bases between them. This CDR3 is 16 amino acids long. This chain's CDR3 is CASSPATDRPNEKLFF. CDR3 coding DNA: TGCGCCAGCAGCCCGGCAACGGACAGACCAAATGAAAAACTGTTTTTT.

V and J are TRBV5-1 and TRBJ2-7; weak D call: TRBD2 (5 bases). CDR1 SGHRS and CDR2 YFSETQ come from the germline V gene. The V gene lost 4 bases and the J gene lost 7 bases, with 21 bases spanning the gap. This CDR3 has 15 residues. The CDR3 is CASSRGRSLFLEQYF. DNA of the CDR3: TGCGCCAGCAGCCGAGGGCGGAGCCTTTTTTTGGAGCAGTACTTC. Full variable domain (outside the CDR3, taken from reference TRBV5-1 and TRBJ2-7): KAGVTQTPRYLIKTRGQQVTLSCSPISGHRSVSWYQQTPGQGLQFLFEYFSETQRNKGNFPGRFSGRQFSNSRSEMNVSTLELGDSALYLCASSRGRSLFLEQYFGPGTRLTVT.

This chain uses TRBV5-5 with TRBJ2-7, with D perhaps matching TRBD2 (5 bases). This CDR3 has 14 amino acids. V shed 0 bases and J shed 0 bases, with 7 bases lying between them. CDR1 is SGHKS, CDR2 YYEKEE, per germline (reference sequence). Here the CDR3 reads CASSLEGSSYEQYF. Written as DNA, the CDR3 is TGTGCCAGCAGCTTGGAAGGGAGCTCCTACGAGCAGTACTTC.

The rearrangement uses TRBV27 and TRBJ2-3, with 7 nucleotides matching TRBD1. Germline loops: CDR1 MNHEY, CDR2 SMNVEV (reference sequence). The CDR3 loop spans 15 amino acids. The trim removed 2 bases at V and 4 bases at J, leaving 6 bases unmatched. The CDR3 protein is CASSLVQGTADTQYF. The DNA for the CDR3 is TGTGCCAGCAGTTTAGTACAGGGGACAGCAGATACGCAGTATTTT.

Judged by abundance, this clone is medium-sized. The genes are TRBV5-6 and TRBJ2-7, with unresolved D. Germline loops: CDR1 SGHDT, CDR2 YYEEEE. Trimming cost V 3 bases and J 0 bases, with 13 bases left between them. This CDR3 spans 15 amino acids. This chain's CDR3 is CASSWIGRSSYEQYF. CDR3 sequence (DNA): TGTGCCAGCAGCTGGATCGGACGGAGCTCCTACGAGCAGTACTTC.

The chain couples TRBV29-1 to TRBJ2-7; no reliable D call. CDR3 length: 13 amino acids. Germline V lookup: CDR1 SQVTM, CDR2 ANQGSEA. Between the trimmed V and J ends, which lost 4 bases and 4 bases, there was a span of 14 bases. In DNA form, the CDR3 reads TGCAGCGTTGTTACAGTGGGTCGATACGAGCAGTACTTC. Protein: CSVVTVGRYEQYF.

This clone was observed a single time. The chain couples TRBV7-2 to TRBJ2-5, with D perhaps TRBD2 (5 bases). This CDR3 region has 13 residues. The germline V and J ends were trimmed by 2 bases and 2 bases, with 6 bases remaining between them. CDR1 is SGHTA and CDR2 is FQGNSA in the germline V gene. The CDR3 reads CASSLSGQETQYF. For the CDR3, the DNA is TGTGCCAGCAGCTTAAGCGGACAAGAGACCCAGTACTTC.

The rearrangement uses TRBV19 and TRBJ1-5; D gene ambiguous. Between the trimmed V and J ends, which lost 4 bases and 0 bases, there was a span of 22 bases. The germline CDR1 and CDR2 sequences are LNHDA and SQIVND (reference sequence). The CDR3 has 19 amino acids. The CDR3 loop is CASSKRSLEGAYSNQPQHF. CDR3 sequence (DNA): TGTGCCAGTAGTAAAAGATCCCTAGAGGGAGCGTATAGCAATCAGCCCCAGCATTTT.

CDR3 in amino acids: CASSLSDSPLHF. CDR3 in DNA: TGTGCCAGCAGCTTAAGTGATTCACCCCTCCACTTT. This chain links TRBV7-9 with TRBJ1-6; no firm D call. The CDR3 contains 12 residues. Germline CDR1 reads SEHNR; CDR2 reads FQNEAQ (reference sequence). The V gene lost 2 bases and the J gene lost 8 bases, with 4 bases spanning the gap. The full variable domain, rest sourced from reference TRBV7-9 and TRBJ1-6, is DTGVSQNPRHKITKRGQNVTFRCDPISEHNRLYWYRQTLGQGPEFLTYFQNEAQLEKSRLLSDRFSAERPKGSFSTLEIQRTEQGDSAMYLCASSLSDSPLHFGNGTRLTVT.

The rearrangement joins TRBV27 to TRBJ2-5; D remains unclear. Germline loops: CDR1 MNHEY, CDR2 SMNVEV (reference sequence). The CDR3 loop spans 14 amino acids. The V end was cut by 0 bases, the J end by 7 bases, with 12 bases between. This CDR3 reads CASSLSGAMGTQYF. In nucleotides, the CDR3 is TGTGCCAGCAGTTTATCCGGCGCCATGGGGACCCAGTACTTC.

V and J are TRBV15 and TRBJ2-3; 10 nucleotides agree with TRBD2. The CDR3 sequence is 17 residues long. J gave up 4 bases and V 0 bases, and 7 bases lay outside the gene matches. From germline, CDR1 is LNHNV and CDR2 YYDKDF (reference sequence). The CDR3 loop is CATSRDLSGRAPDTQYF. In DNA, the CDR3 is TGTGCCACCAGCAGAGATCTCAGCGGGAGGGCCCCAGATACGCAGTATTTT.